The 14 T cell receptor beta chains below all came from one sample that was sequenced in a study of blood T cell repertoires in COVID-19. Assay used: immunoSEQ multiplex PCR; TCRdb lists only in-frame clones, some missing. The sample shows some 180,000 clones, 85% to 90% of them seen only once. Sequencing was carried out using peripheral blood. Receptors were obtained from an elderly woman with COVID-19, enrolled during active disease.

This clone was observed a handful of times. The chain combines TRBV15 with TRBJ2-1, with D tentatively TRBD2 (5 bases). This CDR3 spans 14 amino acids. CDR1 is LNHNV, CDR2 YYDKDF, per germline (reference sequence). V lost 0 bases and J 8 bases, leaving 11 bases between the germline ends. The CDR3 DNA reads TGTGCCACCAGCAGAGACAGGATCGGGGATGAGCAGTTCTTC. Translated, it gives CATSRDRIGDEQFF. Supplemented by reference TRBV15 and TRBJ2-1, the full variable domain reads DAMVIQNPRYQVTQFGKPVTLSCSQTLNHNVMYWYQQKSSQAPKLLFHYYDKDFNNEADTPDNFQSRRPNTSFCFLDIRSPGLGDTAMYLCATSRDRIGDEQFFGPGTRLTVL.

J is TRBJ2-3 and V is TRBV28; D is unclear. V was clipped by 4 bases and J by 3 bases, with 11 bases between them. The CDR3 loop spans 14 amino acids. Looked up from germline, CDR1 is MDHEN and CDR2 is SYDVKM. In DNA form, the CDR3 reads TGTGCCAGCAGTTCCCACCGCGGTACAGATACGCAGTATTTT. Translated: CASSSHRGTDTQYF.

The rearrangement uses TRBV6-5 and TRBJ1-2, with D tentatively TRBD1 (6 bases). CDR3 length: 14 residues. CDR1 and CDR2 (germline): MNHEY, SVGAGI. V was cut by 7 bases and J by 2 bases, with 14 bases left in between. The CDR3 bases are TGTGCCAGCACTCTAAGGGGGGGAAACTATGGCTACACCTTC. Its translation is CASTLRGGNYGYTF.

This clone was detected once. The V call is TRBV2, the J call TRBJ2-7; TRBD2 agrees at 8 bases. J gave up 1 base and V 1 base, and 18 bases lay outside the gene matches. Germline CDR1 reads SNHLY; CDR2 reads FYNNEI. The CDR3 extends over 20 amino acids. The DNA of the CDR3 is TGTGCCAGCAGTGAAGGCCAGACCTTAGCGGGACACCTGGGGTCCTACGAGCAGTACTTC. Translated: CASSEGQTLAGHLGSYEQYF. The full variable domain, in which reference TRBV2 and TRBJ2-7 provide the parts outside the CDR3, is EPEVTQTPSHQVTQMGQEVILRCVPISNHLYFYWYRQILGQKVEFLVSFYNNEISEKSEIFDDQFSVERPDGSNFTLKIRSTKLEDSAMYFCASSEGQTLAGHLGSYEQYFGPGTRLTVT.

The genes are TRBV4-1 and TRBJ1-1; D remains unclear. Germline CDR1 MGHRA, CDR2 YSYEKL. This CDR3 is built from 13 residues. Trimming left V 6 bases short and J 7 bases short, with 15 bases between. As DNA, the CDR3 is TGCGCCAGCAGACACGCGGGCGGGAGTGAAGCTTTCTTT. Amino acids: CASRHAGGSEAFF.

This clone was recorded once. The V gene is TRBV9, the J gene TRBJ1-2; no definite D call. CDR3 size: 13 residues. In germline, CDR1 is SGDLS, CDR2 YYNGEE. V was shortened by 0 bases and J by 2 bases, with 5 bases between the two germline ends. CDR3 DNA: TGTGCCAGCAGCGTAGCTTCCAACTATGGCTACACCTTC. Residues: CASSVASNYGYTF.

The chain has TRBV5-6 and TRBJ1-5; D perhaps matches TRBD1 (5 bases). CDR1 is SGHDT, CDR2 YYEEEE, per germline. The CDR3 totals 15 residues. V lost 4 bases to trimming and J lost 4 bases, with 15 bases between them. The CDR3 is CASSARQTPNQPQHF. CDR3 in DNA: TGTGCCAGCAGCGCTCGACAGACTCCTAATCAGCCCCAGCATTTT.

The count of this clone is one. The CDR3 spells CASSQSRSVNEQFF. CDR3 bases: TGTGCCAGCAGTCAAAGTCGTTCGGTCAATGAGCAGTTCTTC. J is TRBJ2-1 and V is TRBV7-9; D is uncertain. Per the germline V gene, CDR1 is SEHNR and CDR2 is FQNEAQ (reference sequence). With 6 bases removed from V and 6 bases from J, the gap between germline ends came to 15 bases. The CDR3 covers 14 residues.

CDR3: CASSFRRGNYEQYF. The DNA of the CDR3 is TGTGCCAGCAGTTTCAGGAGGGGCAACTACGAGCAGTACTTC. The chain has TRBV6-6 and TRBJ2-7, with D maybe TRBD2 (6 bases). There are 14 residues in the CDR3. Deletions cut 4 bases from V and 3 bases from J, with 13 bases between. Germline values: CDR1 MNHNY, CDR2 SVGAGI (reference sequence).

V and J are TRBV5-1 and TRBJ2-7; 8 bases match TRBD1. Germline loops: CDR1 SGHRS, CDR2 YFSETQ. The length of the CDR3 is 16 residues. V was pared by 0 bases and J by 1 base, with 6 bases of the junction left unmatched. In nucleotides, the CDR3 is TGCGCCAGCAGCTTGGGGGCAGGGGGCGAGTCCTACGAGCAGTACTTC. Translation: CASSLGAGGESYEQYF.

This chain links TRBV6-5 with TRBJ2-1; 7 bases line up with TRBD2. Germline CDR1 and CDR2: MNHEY and SVGAGI. The CDR3 sequence is 12 residues long. Losses at the gene ends were 7 bases for V and 10 bases for J; bases not matched to a gene: 7. The CDR3 region is CASTSGGEEQFF. CDR3 nucleotide sequence: TGTGCCAGCACTAGCGGAGGGGAGGAGCAGTTCTTC.

The CDR3 loop is CASSQEGSGGYTDTQYF. CDR3 nucleotides: TGCGCCAGCAGCCAAGAAGGGTCGGGAGGGTACACAGATACGCAGTATTTT. The rearrangement links TRBV4-1 to TRBJ2-3, with 8 bases aligning to TRBD2. The CDR3 covers 17 residues. The germline CDR1 and CDR2 sequences are MGHRA and YSYEKL. V lost 0 bases to trimming and J lost 2 bases; unmatched junction nucleotides: 7.

This rearrangement joins TRBV7-9 to TRBJ1-4, with D possibly being TRBD1 (5 bases). The germline V gene has CDR1 SEHNR and CDR2 FQNEAQ (reference sequence). V was shortened by 2 bases and J by 4 bases, with 8 bases between the two germline ends. This CDR3 has 14 residues. The CDR3 DNA reads as TGTGCCAGCAGCTTACCAGGGATTAATGAAAAACTGTTTTTT. Amino acids: CASSLPGINEKLFF. Supplemented by reference TRBV7-9 and TRBJ1-4, the full variable domain reads DTGVSQNPRHKITKRGQNVTFRCDPISEHNRLYWYRQTLGQGPEFLTYFQNEAQLEKSRLLSDRFSAERPKGSFSTLEIQRTEQGDSAMYLCASSLPGINEKLFFGSGTQLSVL.

The rearrangement links TRBV12-3 or TRBV12-4 to TRBJ1-1; a weak D match, TRBD1 (5 bases). V was cut by 7 bases and J by 1 base, with 10 bases left in between. This CDR3 has 13 residues. The CDR3 bases are TGTGCCAGCACCTTCACAGGGAACACTGAAGCTTTCTTT. This sequence encodes CASTFTGNTEAFF.